This TCR beta chain originates from a study of blood T cell repertoires in COVID-19. Across the study: PBMCs, B-cell-depleted T cells, or T cells were the source of the cDNA or gDNA that made up the material.

In the authors' workflow: By means of reference gene primer amplification, nucleated cell counts were estimated. Only in-frame clones appear in the TCRdb table, and some are missing; sequencing was by immunoSEQ multiplex PCR. The D gene and trimming were derived from the DNA, and the V and J assignments and clone size from that table. The sample lists over 250,000 clones, approximately 90% occurring once. The CDR3 loop spans 14 amino acids. Trimming removed 5 bases from V and 6 bases from J; junction bases left unmatched: 10. CDR1 is MGHDK, CDR2 SYGVNS, per germline. Recruitment covered about two dozen US areas and drew participants whose ages spanned about 18 to 100 years. Researchers sorted participants into cohorts using their self-reported clinical history.

This receptor was identified in a woman aged 55-75 years in a cohort exposed to, infected with or recovered from COVID-19 (not recorded which). V and J are TRBV25-1 and TRBJ2-7; 7 nucleotides agree with TRBD2. Sequencing used PBMCs or T cells enriched from blood (not recorded which). The CDR3 sequence: CASSIRGGRGEQYF. CDR3 sequence (DNA): TGTGCCAGCAGTATCCGGGGTGGGAGGGGCGAGCAGTACTTC.